This is a list of T cell receptor beta chains from one sample in a study of blood T cell repertoires in COVID-19. Only in-frame clones appear in the TCRdb table, and some are missing; sequencing was by immunoSEQ multiplex PCR. The sample shows 55,000 to 65,000 clones, 80% to 95% of them seen only once. The sample was peripheral blood. Every receptor here comes from a woman older than 75 with active COVID-19. CDR3s include the opening cysteine and the closing phenylalanine or tryptophan.

v_gene: TRBV30; j_gene: TRBJ1-1; CDR3aa: CAWSRGYTEAFF
v_gene: TRBV11-2; j_gene: TRBJ2-7; CDR3aa: CASSTSGSSYEQYF
v_gene: TRBV4-1; j_gene: TRBJ1-6; CDR3aa: CASSESGGAYNSPLHF
v_gene: TRBV28; j_gene: TRBJ1-1; CDR3aa: CASSLARDRGTEAFF
v_gene: TRBV5-1; j_gene: TRBJ2-2; CDR3aa: CASSLAVAGENTGELFF
v_gene: TRBV27; j_gene: TRBJ2-7; CDR3aa: CASSLKQGNSYEQYF
v_gene: TRBV3-1/TRBV3-2; j_gene: TRBJ2-5; CDR3aa: CASSQLAGGSQTQYF
v_gene: TRBV4-1; j_gene: TRBJ2-1; CDR3aa: CASSRTGLAPNEQFF
v_gene: TRBV2; j_gene: TRBJ2-5; CDR3aa: CASKLETARTQYF
v_gene: TRBV5-1; j_gene: TRBJ2-5; CDR3aa: CASDLAGVFQETQYF
v_gene: TRBV7-7; j_gene: TRBJ2-2; CDR3aa: CASSLDRVGTGELFF
v_gene: TRBV19; j_gene: TRBJ2-1; CDR3aa: CASSIPPRHTNEQFF
v_gene: TRBV5-4; j_gene: TRBJ2-2; CDR3aa: CASSFPAGGTGELFF
v_gene: TRBV15; j_gene: TRBJ2-5; CDR3aa: CATSRRKTGYQETQYF
v_gene: TRBV29-1; j_gene: TRBJ2-7; CDR3aa: CSVDEGTGGEQYF
v_gene: TRBV9; j_gene: TRBJ1-1; CDR3aa: CASAPLGGFEAFF
v_gene: TRBV6-2/TRBV6-3; j_gene: TRBJ2-2; CDR3aa: CASSYSASGAANTGELFF
v_gene: TRBV2; j_gene: TRBJ2-7; CDR3aa: CASSDSGRLGEQYF
v_gene: TRBV27; j_gene: TRBJ2-3; CDR3aa: CASSLTGGLEQYF
v_gene: TRBV18; j_gene: TRBJ1-4; CDR3aa: CASSPLGGGANEKLFF
v_gene: TRBV2; j_gene: TRBJ2-7; CDR3aa: CASSDRGGNEQYF
v_gene: TRBV2; j_gene: TRBJ2-1; CDR3aa: CAIGDSLYNEQFF
v_gene: TRBV7-6; j_gene: TRBJ2-3; CDR3aa: CASSLGGSPGTDTQYF
v_gene: TRBV3-1/TRBV3-2; j_gene: TRBJ1-5; CDR3aa: CASSQEGQINQPQHF
v_gene: TRBV6-5; j_gene: TRBJ1-2; CDR3aa: CAIGQGAGYTF
v_gene: TRBV4-2; j_gene: TRBJ2-3; CDR3aa: CASSQDGVAGRGTDTQYF
v_gene: TRBV7-9; j_gene: TRBJ1-1; CDR3aa: CASSAGGATEAFF
v_gene: TRBV19; j_gene: TRBJ1-6; CDR3aa: CASSKEGGLLHF
v_gene: TRBV5-1; j_gene: TRBJ2-1; CDR3aa: CASSWGRGGARLEQFF
v_gene: TRBV5-6; j_gene: TRBJ2-1; CDR3aa: CASSAARQRNEQFF
v_gene: TRBV28; j_gene: TRBJ2-7; CDR3aa: CASSLPQGSAYEQYF
v_gene: TRBV2; j_gene: TRBJ2-1; CDR3aa: CASSEGLAGGFNEQFF
v_gene: TRBV23-1; j_gene: TRBJ2-7; CDR3aa: CASTDRGAYEQYF
v_gene: TRBV3-1/TRBV3-2; j_gene: TRBJ1-2; CDR3aa: CASSQVGGSYGYTF
v_gene: TRBV7-9; j_gene: TRBJ1-1; CDR3aa: CASSPPGGENTEAFF
v_gene: TRBV6-5; j_gene: TRBJ2-4; CDR3aa: CASSYGPGLAKNIQYF